What follows are 5 T cell receptor beta chains derived from one specimen sequenced in a study of OX40 agonist ivuxolimab in advanced cancers. Data came from immunoSEQ multiplex PCR; TCRdb stores just in-frame clones and leaves some out. The sample has roughly 77,000 clones; around 85% are singletons. The specimen comprised CD4+ or CD8+ T cells sorted from blood, sampled in a trial of the OX40 agonist ivuxolimab. All receptors come from an adult with an advanced solid tumor such as melanoma, head and neck, liver or kidney cancer.

The chain recombines TRBV13 with TRBJ2-2; 9 bases are a match to TRBD1. This CDR3 has 14 amino acids. Germline assignment: CDR1 PRHDT and CDR2 FYEKMQ (reference sequence). The V gene end was trimmed by 6 bases and the J gene end by 5 bases; junction bases not matched to a gene: 4. CDR3 sequence (DNA): TGTGCCAGCAGTAAACAGGGGGCAACCGGGGAGCTGTTTTTT. Residues: CASSKQGATGELFF.

This clone was observed a handful of times. The chain couples TRBV5-1 to TRBJ2-3, with 8 bases aligning to TRBD1. V lost 3 bases and J lost 3; bases outside the gene matches: 9. This CDR3 spans 16 amino acids. Germline loops: CDR1 SGHRS, CDR2 YFSETQ. The CDR3 DNA reads as TGCGCCAGCAGCTCCCGCGGACAGGGCAGGACAGATACGCAGTATTTT. Protein: CASSSRGQGRTDTQYF.

This chain joins TRBV4-2 and TRBJ1-2; 8 positions match TRBD1. Trimming at V came to 4 bases and at J to 3 bases, leaving 4 bases not matched to a gene. CDR3 length equals 14 residues. CDR1 LGHNA and CDR2 YNFKEQ come from the germline V gene. CDR3 loop: CASSRLTGDYGYTF. The CDR3, as DNA: TGTGCCAGCAGCCGCTTGACAGGGGACTATGGCTACACCTTC.

This chain connects TRBV2 to TRBJ1-1; the D gene is possibly TRBD1 (5 bases). In germline, CDR1 is SNHLY, CDR2 FYNNEI. V lost 3 bases, J lost 4 bases, and 15 bases lay in between. The CDR3 loop spans 15 amino acids. The CDR3, as DNA: TGTGCCAGCAGTGAGCTGCGGCAGGGAGGCACTGAAGCTTTCTTT. It specifies CASSELRQGGTEAFF.

V is TRBV5-4 and J is TRBJ2-5; D is uncertain. The CDR3 runs 13 residues. Trimming stripped 4 bases from V and 1 base from J, with 8 bases between. Germline lookup yields CDR1 SGHNT and CDR2 YYREEE (reference sequence). CDR3 coding DNA: TGTGCCAGCAGCCAAATAGGCCAAGAGACCCAGTACTTC. This encodes CASSQIGQETQYF.